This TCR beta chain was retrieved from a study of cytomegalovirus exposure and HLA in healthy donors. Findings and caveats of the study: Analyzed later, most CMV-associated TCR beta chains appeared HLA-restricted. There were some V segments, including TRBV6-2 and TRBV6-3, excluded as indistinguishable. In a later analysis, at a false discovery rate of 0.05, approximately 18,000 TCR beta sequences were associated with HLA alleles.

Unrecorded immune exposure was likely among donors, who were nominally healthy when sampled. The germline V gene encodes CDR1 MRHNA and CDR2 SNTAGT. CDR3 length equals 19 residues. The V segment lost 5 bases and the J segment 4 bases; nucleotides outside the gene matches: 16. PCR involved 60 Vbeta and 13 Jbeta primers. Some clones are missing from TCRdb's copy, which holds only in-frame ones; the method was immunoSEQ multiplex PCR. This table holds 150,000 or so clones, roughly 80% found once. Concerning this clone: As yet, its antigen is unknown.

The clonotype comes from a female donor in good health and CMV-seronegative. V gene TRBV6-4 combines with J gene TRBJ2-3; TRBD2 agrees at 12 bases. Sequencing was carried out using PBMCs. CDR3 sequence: CASSPRASGGAFSPDTQYF. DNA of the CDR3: TGTGCCAGCAGTCCACGGGCTAGCGGGGGGGCTTTTTCCCCAGATACGCAGTATTTT.